This TCR beta chain was captured in a study of TIL therapy for anti-PD-1-resistant metastatic lung cancer (dated by TCRdb to about 2021). Regarding the complete study: Tumors were harvested before any PD-1/PD-L1 blockade; patients then received nivolumab, and those progressing received lymphodepletion, expanded TIL infusion and IL-2. Among the enrolled patients, the median age was 54 years (range roughly 38-85), and the median tumor PD-L1 proportion score was roughly 6.4%. Most of the cohort had lung adenocarcinoma, a handful of tumors were EGFR-mutant and two were ALK-rearranged, and half of the patients were current or former smokers. Across the cohort, whole-exome sequencing showed a median non-synonymous tumor mutation burden of less than 1.7 mutations per megabase. Clonotypes were tracked across tumor, expanded TIL product and serial blood samples by T cell receptor beta sequencing of tumor and peripheral blood. On the study overall, not on this receptor specifically: The study protocol defined all tumor marker inferences as exploratory. Generalizability was limited because the cohort was highly selected, with more treatment-naive, never-smoker and oncogene-addicted patients included than is typical. The baseline peripheral repertoire was partially replaced by infused TIL clonotypes, which then decayed over months, and persistence showed no apparent association with response.

The sample's time point label, decoded: pre-treatment sample, taken before nivolumab and TIL therapy. A phase I trial run at two centers enrolled adults with stage 4 NSCLC between late 2017 and early 2020. The samples were obtained from a phase I trial that was single-arm and open-label and tested tumor-infiltrating lymphocyte therapy combined with nivolumab in advanced non-small cell lung cancer. Blood mononuclear cells from EDTA tubes were separated on a Ficoll gradient and snap-frozen as pellets, and DNA was extracted from the cells using a Qiagen mini-prep kit. Trimming removed 8 bases from V and 3 bases from J, leaving 14 bases between the germline ends. Including the terminal cysteine and phenylalanine, the CDR3 comprises 14 residues. Only the CDR3 DNA stays, 42 bases, in frame from base 1. Taken from the germline V gene, the CDR1 and CDR2 loops are WSHSY and SAAADI. TCR beta CDR3 regions were amplified from genomic DNA with the immunoSEQ v3 hsTCRB kit using bias-controlled multiplex PCR. TCR libraries were sequenced on an Illumina NextSeq 500 to around 2 million read pairs for survey level or roughly 4.5-6.5 million for deep level. Turning to the authors' computational methods: V, D and J genes were assigned, non-productive sequences were removed, and clonality was reported by immunoSEQ Analyzer software. Repertoires were compared by productive Simpson clonality and by the Morisita overlap index of productive TRB rearrangements between infused TIL and blood. Absolute clonotype counts in blood were estimated by multiplying the lymphocyte count by the CD3+ fraction and by the productive frequency of the clone. TCRdb's version of the immuneACCESS table is confined to in-frame rearrangements and falls short of the full clone set. An unresolved V gene accounts for under half of the shortfall where checked; the remainder is of unknown origin. V, J and clone size reflect that table, while D and trimming were determined from the DNA. Recorded for this sample are approximately 15,000 clones; 86% of them occurred a single time. The top ten hold about 0.9% of the sample.

On this clone itself: This clone's antigen is unknown. Base quality data are lacking; no much larger clone is found one base away.

The material sequenced was blood, taken at baseline. The V and J genes are TRBV10-2 and TRBJ1-5; the D segment cannot be called with confidence. The sequence came from a person aged 25-79 years with non-small cell lung cancer. The nucleotide sequence reads as follows: TGCGCCAGCTCCGGCGGCGGAATCAATCAGCCCCAGCATTTT. Its amino acids are CASSGGGINQPQHF.